The 11 T cell receptor beta chains below were found in one sample sequenced in a study of blood T cell repertoires in COVID-19. Generated by immunoSEQ multiplex PCR, the TCRdb table keeps only in-frame clones and is missing some. The profile shows about 330,000 clones, roughly 89% of them singletons. Sequences were obtained from peripheral blood. These receptors all come from a man under 40 with COVID-19, enrolled during active disease.

The chain employs TRBV28 and TRBJ2-7; TRBD1 matches at 9 bases. The CDR3 length is 14 residues. Germline V gene sequence: CDR1 MDHEN, CDR2 SYDVKM. With 7 bases clipped from V and 6 bases from J, the junction kept 10 bases outside the gene matches. Written as DNA, the CDR3 is TGTGCCAGCACCCCCATCGGGACAGGGCGCGAGCAGTACTTC. Translation: CASTPIGTGREQYF.

This clone is a singleton in its sample. The chain couples TRBV24-1 to TRBJ2-1; 10 bases are a match to TRBD2. The V and J ends lost 2 bases and 0 bases, in that order; junction bases with no gene match: 3. Looked up from germline, CDR1 is KGHDR and CDR2 is SFDVKD. CDR3 length: 17 residues. In nucleotides, the CDR3 is TGTGCCACCAGTGATTCGGGGACTAGCGCCTCCTACAATGAGCAGTTCTTC. Protein product: CATSDSGTSASYNEQFF.

This chain joins TRBV28 and TRBJ1-2; D is ambiguous. Germline values: CDR1 MDHEN, CDR2 SYDVKM. The CDR3 sequence is 13 residues long. V lost 4 bases and J 11 bases, leaving 17 bases between the germline ends. CDR3 bases: TGTGCCAGCAGTTCCCTTCCCGCGGGCCTGTACACCTTC. This translates into CASSSLPAGLYTF.

This clone has only one observation. V gene TRBV6-2 or TRBV6-3 combines with J gene TRBJ2-7, with 10 bases lining up with TRBD2. This CDR3 is 15 amino acids long. CDR1 is MNHEY, CDR2 SVGEGT, per germline. Unmatched junction bases numbered 9, after V lost 4 bases and J lost 6 bases. The CDR3 protein is CASSSPTVAGGEQYF. DNA of the CDR3: TGTGCCAGCAGTTCTCCTACGGTAGCGGGAGGCGAGCAGTACTTC.

The V gene is TRBV18, the J gene TRBJ2-3, with D possibly being TRBD2 (7 bases). Trimming took 3 bases from V and 6 from J, leaving 16 bases between them. Looked up from germline, CDR1 is KGHSH and CDR2 is LQKENI. The CDR3 has 15 amino acids. CDR3 amino acids: CASSPDAGARDTQYF. The CDR3 DNA sequence: TGTGCCAGCTCACCGGACGCGGGGGCTAGGGATACGCAGTATTTT.

This chain links TRBV18 with TRBJ1-2; 8 positions agree with TRBD1. The CDR3 contains 14 residues. The germline V gene has CDR1 KGHSH and CDR2 LQKENI. V was clipped by 0 bases and J by 7 bases; unmatched bases: 4. The CDR3 bases are TGTGCCAGCTCACCACCGTCAGGGGGCATTGGCTACACCTTC. It codes for CASSPPSGGIGYTF.

The chain recombines TRBV7-2 with TRBJ2-7; TRBD1 agrees at 8 bases. This CDR3 has 15 amino acids. J gave up 5 bases and V 4 bases, and 10 bases lay outside the gene matches. The germline V gene has CDR1 SGHTA and CDR2 FQGNSA. The CDR3 here is CASSSTGTGVNEQYF. As DNA, the CDR3 is TGTGCCAGCAGCTCAACCGGGACAGGCGTCAACGAGCAGTACTTC.

This chain joins TRBV7-2 and TRBJ2-7; 9 bases match TRBD1. V was clipped by 2 bases and J by 3 bases; unmatched bases: 5. CDR3 size: 15 residues. Germline values: CDR1 SGHTA, CDR2 FQGNSA. CDR3 sequence reads: CASSLRTGEDYEQYF. The CDR3 coding sequence is TGTGCCAGCAGCTTACGGACAGGGGAAGACTACGAGCAGTACTTC.

The J gene is TRBJ1-4, the V gene TRBV4-2; 9 bases line up with TRBD1. Unmatched junction bases numbered 3, after V lost 0 bases and J lost 7 bases. In germline, CDR1 is LGHNA, CDR2 YNFKEQ. The CDR3 totals 15 residues. As DNA, the CDR3 is TGTGCCAGCAGCCAAGAAGAGACAGGGGGTGAAAAACTGTTTTTT. Protein product: CASSQEETGGEKLFF.

This clone has only a few counts. The J gene is TRBJ1-5, the V gene TRBV5-6; D call uncertain. V was shortened by 1 base and J by 1 base, with 6 bases between the two germline ends. Germline CDR1 reads SGHDT; CDR2 reads YYEEEE. The CDR3 is made up of 14 amino acids. CDR3: CASSLYLSNQPQHF. CDR3 coding DNA: TGTGCCAGCAGCTTGTACTTGAGCAATCAGCCCCAGCATTTT.

The rearrangement links TRBV19 to TRBJ2-7, with unresolved D. Between the trimmed V and J ends, which lost 3 bases and 4 bases, there was a span of 10 bases. CDR3 length: 13 residues. Germline CDR1 and CDR2: LNHDA and SQIVND (reference sequence). CDR3 DNA sequence: TGTGCCAGTAGTATGTCCACCTATTACGAGCAGTACTTC. It codes for CASSMSTYYEQYF.